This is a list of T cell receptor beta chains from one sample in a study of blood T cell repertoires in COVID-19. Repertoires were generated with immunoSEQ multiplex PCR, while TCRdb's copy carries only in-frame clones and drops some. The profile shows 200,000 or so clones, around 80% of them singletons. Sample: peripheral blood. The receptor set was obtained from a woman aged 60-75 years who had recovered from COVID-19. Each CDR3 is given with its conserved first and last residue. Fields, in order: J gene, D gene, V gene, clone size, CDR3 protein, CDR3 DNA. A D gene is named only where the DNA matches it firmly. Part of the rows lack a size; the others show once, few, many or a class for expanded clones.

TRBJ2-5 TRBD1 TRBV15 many CATSRDLQGAQETQYF TGTGCCACCAGCCGAGACCTACAGGGGGCCCAGGAGACCCAGTACTTC
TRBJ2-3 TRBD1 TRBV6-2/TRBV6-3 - CASSYSQGATDTQYF TGTGCCAGCAGTTACTCTCAGGGGGCCACAGATACGCAGTATTTT
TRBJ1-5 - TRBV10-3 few CATSAGDQPQHF TGTGCCACCAGTGCGGGGGATCAGCCCCAGCATTTT
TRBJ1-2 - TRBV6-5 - CASTNAGNYGYTF TGTGCCAGCACCAACGCAGGGAATTATGGCTACACCTTC
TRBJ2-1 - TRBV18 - CASSASQGYNEQFF TGTGCCAGCTCAGCTTCACAGGGATACAATGAGCAGTTCTTC
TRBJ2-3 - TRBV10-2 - CASSAVRLGDTQYF TGCGCCAGCAGTGCCGTCAGGCTGGGAGATACGCAGTATTTT
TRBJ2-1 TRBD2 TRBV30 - CAWSRGTSRVYNEQFF TGTGCCTGGAGCCGTGGGACTAGTCGGGTTTACAATGAGCAGTTCTTC
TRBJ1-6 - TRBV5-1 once CASSLDRANSPLHF TGCGCCAGCAGCTTGGACAGGGCTAATTCACCCCTCCACTTT
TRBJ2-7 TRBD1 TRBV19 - CASSFQTGPPYEQYF TGTGCCAGTAGTTTCCAGACAGGGCCCCCTTACGAGCAGTACTTC
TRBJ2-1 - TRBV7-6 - CASSSILTSSYNEQFF TGTGCCAGCAGCTCTATTCTGACTAGCTCCTACAATGAGCAGTTCTTC
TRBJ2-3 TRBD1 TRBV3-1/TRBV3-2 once CASSQGTGVGADTQYF TGTGCCAGCAGCCAAGGGACAGGGGTCGGTGCAGATACGCAGTATTTT
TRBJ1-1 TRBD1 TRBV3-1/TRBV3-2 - CASSLGTANTEAFF TGTGCCAGCAGCCTAGGGACAGCGAACACTGAAGCTTTCTTT
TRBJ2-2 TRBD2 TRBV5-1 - CATYPTSGGPTGELFF TGCGCCACCTACCCGACTAGCGGGGGGCCCACCGGGGAGCTGTTTTTT
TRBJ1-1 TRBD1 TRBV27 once CASSLSNRGSDTEAFF TGTGCCAGCAGTTTATCGAACAGGGGGTCCGACACTGAAGCTTTCTTT
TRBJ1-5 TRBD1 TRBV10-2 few CASSEHSQGADQPQHF TGCGCCAGCAGTGAGCACTCCCAGGGGGCAGATCAGCCCCAGCATTTT
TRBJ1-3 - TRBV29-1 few CSVGGGGNTIYF TGCAGCGTTGGTGGAGGTGGAAACACCATATATTTT